This TCR beta chain is from a study of shared clonotypes between healthy human individuals. Using 200 ng DNA, around 30,000 T cell genomes, the sorted-subset replicate PCRs were run. Only in-frame clones appear in the TCRdb table, and some are missing; sequencing was by immunoSEQ multiplex PCR. The repertoire holds about 700,000 clones, with approximately 79% as singletons. As concerns this clone: Its antigen is unknown.

This CDR3 is built from 15 residues. Study outcomes and limitations: The sampled material consisted only of blood, and tissue repertoires are likely to differ.

V is TRBV21-1 and J is TRBJ2-7; the table's D call TRBD1 went unverified against the DNA. TRBV21-1 is a listed pseudogene. Sequencing was carried out using memory CD4+ T cells sorted from blood. Subset: CD45RA-negative fraction. The TCR was taken from a woman aged 25 to 39 in good health. The CDR3 reads CASSNRDREPHEQYF. As DNA, the CDR3 is TGTGCCAGCAGCAATAGGGACAGGGAGCCTCACGAGCAGTACTTC.